Listed below are T cell receptor beta chains from one sample, sequenced in a study of PD-L1 blockade in urothelial cancer. TCRdb's copy holds only in-frame clones and misses some; the assay was immunoSEQ multiplex PCR. The table records 35,000 or so clones, more than 80% of them present only once. The sample consisted of PBMCs, taken around atezolizumab (anti-PD-L1) treatment. The source is a man in his forties with urothelial cancer. Both conserved end residues are trimmed from each CDR3.

v_call	j_call	cdr3_aa
TRBV29-1	TRBJ1-2	SIRKQGNYGYT
TRBV7-2	TRBJ2-1	ASSLRQGTPYNEQF
TRBV5-4	TRBJ2-2	ASSLVAGPSGYTGELF
TRBV2	TRBJ1-5	ASSEGGQGKQPQH
TRBV5-1	TRBJ2-2	ASSLGAQAGELF
TRBV14	TRBJ2-3	ASSPTVRGQGVDTQY
TRBV6-1	TRBJ2-2	ASSEAWRKGKLF
TRBV4-1	TRBJ2-2	ASSQDVAGGAGELF
TRBV14	TRBJ2-1	ASSLTSSLHNEQF
TRBV19	TRBJ2-1	ASSVTSGSHNEQF
TRBV28	TRBJ2-1	ASSLRTGGRRTYNEQF
TRBV19	TRBJ2-3	ASSIAEGPDTQY
TRBV7-8	TRBJ2-7	ASSSGLAGPAGEQY
TRBV25-1	TRBJ2-7	ATVPSLAGVGEQY
TRBV7-2	TRBJ1-1	ASSKQGVGTEAF
TRBV9	TRBJ2-2	ASSVQGYTGELF
TRBV28	TRBJ2-3	ASSGDRGPDTQY
TRBV5-6	TRBJ2-1	ASSFLGGSSYNEQF
TRBV6-1	TRBJ2-2	ASITQPETGELF
TRBV6-1	TRBJ1-3	ASSSTPSSGNTIY
TRBV7-9	TRBJ1-2	ASSSIYGYT
TRBV28	TRBJ2-1	AIGLAGDNEQF
TRBV29-1	TRBJ2-1	SVEGLVNEQF
TRBV10-1	TRBJ2-3	ASSPSTSRLTDTQY
TRBV28	TRBJ2-1	ASSLQSLAGAHNEQF
TRBV19	TRBJ1-5	ASSPQGWRQPQH
TRBV27	TRBJ1-5	ASSLQKGANQPQH
TRBV6-1	TRBJ2-3	ASRKQGQGDTQY
TRBV4-3	TRBJ2-2	ASSQDIDGELF
TRBV7-2	TRBJ2-1	ASSSYSGNEQF
TRBV9	TRBJ2-2	ASSATRLTNTGELF